This TCR beta chain was observed in a study of post-analysis software for immune sequencing data (dated by TCRdb to between 2014 and 2017). For the study in its entirety: Recorded disease courses included relapsing-remitting, secondary progressive and progressive-relapsing multiple sclerosis, with some patients lacking subtype annotation. The patient repertoires were compared against approximately ten previously published healthy control repertoires obtained from donors aged roughly 6 to 25 years. A subset of samples was prepared in parallel using single-end sample barcoding, then pooled and co-amplified after Illumina adapter ligation.

Remarks on this clonotype: Its target antigen remains unknown. Base qualities are missing; no much larger clone stands one base away.

The germline V gene yields SGHAT for CDR1 and FQNNGV for CDR2. From the cysteine up to the phenylalanine, the CDR3 has a length of 15 residues. Just CDR3 DNA is preserved here, 45 bases in frame from base 1. V sheds 1 base and J sheds 0 bases, leaving 8 bases between their ends. Study-wide conclusions, independent of this receptor: Significantly higher frequencies in patients than in controls were found for about 5 TRBV segments, including TRBV5-6, TRBV5-1 and TRBV20-1. The multiple sclerosis patient group was slightly younger than the control group. Multiple sclerosis patients had significantly lower normalized Chao1 diversity than controls, a result that suggests substantial peripheral T-cell clonal expansion. Direct clustering with F measure revealed strong co-clustering of samples prepared in the same batch, which led to a batch-effect correction.

To prepare the library, PCR was applied. The listed sequencing device is Illumina HiSeq 2500. Unique molecular identifiers were incorporated into TCR beta cDNA libraries to reduce PCR and sequencing biases. Roughly 500,000 cDNA molecules were obtained for every 1 to 10 million input T cells, so each molecule roughly corresponded to one T cell. The patient libraries were prepared and sequenced with the same protocol used for the earlier healthy control dataset. Within a given batch, samples were prepared together, multiplexed and sequenced on the same HiSeq lane. In the source study's methods: Raw barcoded reads were processed with MIGEC, discarding single-read molecular identifier groups before consensus assembly and CDR3 extraction. Clonotype tables were post-analysed with VDJtools, and diversity was normalized by down-sampling all datasets to the smallest sample size. Repertoire overlap clustering matched CDR3 amino acid but not nucleotide sequences to correct batch-related cross-sample contamination. TCRdb reran the public reads through fastp at Q25 and MiXCR, keeping productive beta chains. CDR3 protein sequences are deduplicated, and each keeps its most common genes and DNA. None of the V and J calls come from the authors' own analysis; TCRdb made them. The sample includes about 460,000 distinct CDR3 sequences, with roughly 46% observed a single time. The ten top clones hold 12% of the sample.

To demonstrate the VDJtools post-analysis software, the study profiled TCR beta repertoires from the peripheral blood of 13 young patients with multiple sclerosis. Multiple sclerosis patients were children and adolescents aged about 6 to 16 years. The chain is made from TRBV11-2 and TRBJ2-3, and perhaps TRBD1 as D gene, on 6 matching bases. The sample consisted of blood. This sequence was found in a girl under 18 with multiple sclerosis. The sequenced DNA is TGTGCCAGCAGCTTAGCCAGGGGAAGCACAGATACGCAGTATTTT. Translation gives CASSLARGSTDTQYF.